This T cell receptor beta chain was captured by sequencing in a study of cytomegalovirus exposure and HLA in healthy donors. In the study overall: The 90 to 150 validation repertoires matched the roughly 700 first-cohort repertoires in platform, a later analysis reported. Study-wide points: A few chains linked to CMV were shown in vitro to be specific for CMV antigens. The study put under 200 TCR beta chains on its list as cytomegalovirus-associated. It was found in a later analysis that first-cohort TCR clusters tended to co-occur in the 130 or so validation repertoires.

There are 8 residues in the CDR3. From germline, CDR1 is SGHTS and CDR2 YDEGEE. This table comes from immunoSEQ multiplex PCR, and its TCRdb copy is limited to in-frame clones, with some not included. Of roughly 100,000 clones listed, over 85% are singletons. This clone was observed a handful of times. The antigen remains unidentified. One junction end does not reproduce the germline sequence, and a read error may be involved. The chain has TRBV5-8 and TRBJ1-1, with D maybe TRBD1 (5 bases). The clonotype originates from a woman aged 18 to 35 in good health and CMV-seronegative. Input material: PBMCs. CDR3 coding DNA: TGTGCCAGCAGCTTGACAGGATTT. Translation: CASSLTGF.